This T cell receptor beta chain was captured by sequencing in a study of T cells in Graves' hyperthyroidism and ophthalmopathy (dated by TCRdb to between 2018 and 2021). Context from the whole study: Peripheral blood was sampled at the time of initial diagnosis, prior to any treatment. The paper reports TCR Vbeta CDR3 sequencing of approximately 130 peripheral blood samples: 43 ophthalmopathy, fewer than 80 hyperthyroidism and about 17 progressor patients. To identify distinguishing TCR V-J signatures, a discovery cohort of 90 to 100 patients was used, comprising 40 to 45 with Graves' ophthalmopathy and 57 with stable Graves' hyperthyroidism. After blood sampling, hyperthyroidism patients were treated with methimazole at a starting dose of 30 mg daily, and ophthalmopathy patients were treated with high-dose intravenous methylprednisolone. For training and testing, the 100 patients in the discovery cohort were randomly divided in a 7:3 ratio. Thyroid tissue and blood T-cell repertoires from six Graves' hyperthyroidism patients were also compared in the study. Prospective prediction of ophthalmopathy was tested in an independent validation cohort consisting of fewer than 20 hyperthyroidism patients and 15 or so patients who later progressed to ophthalmopathy. What the authors observed across the whole study: A model built on a 13 V-J signature distinguished ophthalmopathy from stable hyperthyroidism, reaching 87.88% sensitivity and about 81% specificity in cross-validation and 80%/75% in testing. No statistical method was used to fix the sample size in advance, and group allocation was not hidden from the investigators. In validation, the model predicted progression to ophthalmopathy with approximately 70% sensitivity and around 72% specificity, a median of 6.5 months before onset. Blood samples also contained most of the expanded thyroid clonotypes (frequency above 0.001), which suggests that blood repertoires may reflect thyroid immune responses.

Stable Graves' hyperthyroidism was defined as no progression to ophthalmopathy during 18 months of follow-up. Hyperthyroidism patients were newly diagnosed, with disease duration under 2 months, and aged 18 to 65 years. The study excluded patients with uncontrolled infections, other autoimmune diseases, pregnancy or lactation. Clinical symptoms, serum thyroxine and TRAb, thyroid ultrasound, and orbital computed tomography formed the basis for the diagnoses. Ficoll-Paque density gradient centrifugation was used to isolate PBMCs from about 9 ml of fresh peripheral blood. Total RNA was extracted with Trizol reagent, and quality was checked on an Agilent 2100 Bioanalyzer. The TCR beta CDR3 regions were amplified from the RNA transcripts. For the first round of RT-PCR on the TCR CDR3, the HTBI primer set was used together with the Qiagen OneStep RT-PCR kit. The libraries were constructed in a second round of multiplex PCR and then size-selected and purified. Paired-end sequencing of the libraries was performed with 100 bp reads on an Illumina HiSeq2000. In the source study's methods: SOAPnuke was used to process the raw data, throwing out any read that contained adapters or uncalled bases, had a mean Phred below 15, or lacked an exact constant-primer or identifier match. COPE v1.2.5 was used to merge the high-quality paired reads, and each unique nucleotide sequence was defined as a clonotype. MiTCR v1.1 was used to align the clonotypes against IMGT TRBV, TRBD and TRBJ reference segments. The analysis was restricted to V-J combinations with a frequency above 0.0001, which together covered 99.2% of the repertoires. The TCS score was defined as the ratio of F50 (clonal expansion) to E x V (chaos), calculated using BLOSUM62-based TCRdist between CDR3 peptides within each V-J. Welch's t-statistics and random forest reduced 500 to 650 V-J features to 10 to 15, which were used in a naive Bayes classifier (R e1071). The public reads were reprocessed in TCRdb via fastp at Q25 and MiXCR, keeping in-frame beta chains. Here each entry gathers all rows of one CDR3 protein and keeps the most common genes and DNA. None of the V and J calls come from the authors' own analysis; TCRdb made them. Recorded for this sample are about 420,000 distinct CDR3 sequences; approximately 15% of them occurred a single time. The ten largest clones represent around 5.3% of the sample.

The CDR1 and CDR2 encoded by the germline V gene are SGHVS and FQNEAQ. From its cysteine to its phenylalanine, the CDR3 spans 14 amino acids. Here the CDR3 DNA is all that survives: 42 bases in frame from base 1. The V end loses 7 bases and the J end loses 3 bases, and a stretch of 14 bases separates them. With respect to this clonotype: Its antigen remains unidentified. Qualities for individual bases were not recorded, and no much larger clone is one base off.

Sequencing was done on a sample of blood. The source is a young woman with Graves' hyperthyroidism. The rearrangement joined TRBV7-8 to TRBJ2-3; TRBD2 is a possible D gene, resting on 6 matching bases. The DNA sequence is given as TGTGCCAGCACCCCCCCGCGGGGTACAGATACGCAGTATTTT. Its translation reads: CASTPPRGTDTQYF.